The rows below give T cell receptor beta chains drawn from one sample of a study of blood T cell repertoires in COVID-19. Sequencing was performed with immunoSEQ multiplex PCR; in TCRdb, only in-frame clones are kept and a portion is missing. Of approximately 330,000 clones listed, about 87% are singletons. The material sequenced was peripheral blood. All receptors come from a man aged 25-40 years with COVID-19, enrolled during active disease. CDR3s include the opening cysteine and the closing phenylalanine or tryptophan. D genes are given only for firm matches. Clone size is given for some rows only: seen once, a few or many times, or a class if the clone is expanded.

d_call	v_call	j_call	clone_size	cdr3_nt	cdr3_aa
NA	TRBV5-4	TRBJ2-7	NA	TGTGCCAGCAGCTTTATACGGGGTAAAAACGAGCAGTACTTC	CASSFIRGKNEQYF
NA	TRBV5-4	TRBJ2-5	NA	TGTGCCAGCAGCTTATACAGGGTGGGAGAGACCCAGTACTTC	CASSLYRVGETQYF
NA	TRBV7-6	TRBJ1-2	once	TGTGCCAGCAGCCCCGAGGCGTTTCCCTTCTATGGCTACACCTTC	CASSPEAFPFYGYTF
NA	TRBV3-1/TRBV3-2	TRBJ2-7	NA	TGTGCCAGCAGCCAAAGTCATAGCTACGAGCAGTACTTC	CASSQSHSYEQYF
NA	TRBV19	TRBJ1-4	NA	TGTGCCAGTAGTATCCCCGGACAGCGAATTAATGAAAAACTGTTTTTT	CASSIPGQRINEKLFF
NA	TRBV3-1/TRBV3-2	TRBJ1-5	NA	TGTGCCAGCAGCCACTTGACAGTTCCTCAGCCCCAGCATTTT	CASSHLTVPQPQHF
TRBD2	TRBV5-4	TRBJ2-3	NA	TGTGCCAGCAGCTCGTTGGGACTAGCGGGGTGGAAGGATACGCAGTATTTT	CASSSLGLAGWKDTQYF
TRBD1	TRBV10-3	TRBJ2-7	NA	TGTGCCATCAGTGATCCGAATACAGGGGCCTACGAGCAGTACTTC	CAISDPNTGAYEQYF
TRBD1	TRBV7-3	TRBJ2-1	NA	TGTGCCAGCAGCTTAACCCGTACAGGGGGCAGTGAGCAGTTCTTC	CASSLTRTGGSEQFF
NA	TRBV12-5	TRBJ1-5	NA	TGTGCTAGTGGTCCCCTCCCCTCGGAGCCCCAGCATTTT	CASGPLPSEPQHF
NA	TRBV10-3	TRBJ1-4	NA	TGTGCCATCAGTGAGCCACAGCAGGAAAAACTGTTTTTT	CAISEPQQEKLFF
TRBD2	TRBV3-1/TRBV3-2	TRBJ2-3	NA	TGTGCCAGCAGCCCGAGCGGGAGTTTGACAGATACGCAGTATTTT	CASSPSGSLTDTQYF
TRBD2	TRBV4-2	TRBJ2-1	NA	TGTGCCAGCAGCCAAGTTCTAGCGGGGGGTCCCTACAATGAGCAGTTCTTC	CASSQVLAGGPYNEQFF
TRBD1	TRBV3-1/TRBV3-2	TRBJ1-4	NA	TGTGCCAGCAGCCGGACAGGGACTAATGAAAAACTGTTTTTT	CASSRTGTNEKLFF
TRBD2	TRBV2	TRBJ2-1	NA	TGTGCCAGCAGTGGGACTAGCGGGGCTAATGAGCAGTTCTTC	CASSGTSGANEQFF
NA	TRBV15	TRBJ1-3	NA	TGTGCCACCAGCAGAGACCAACAGGGCTCTGGAAACACCATATATTTT	CATSRDQQGSGNTIYF
NA	TRBV10-2	TRBJ2-7	NA	TGCGCCAGCAGTGAGTTCGCGGTCAACGAGCAGTACTTC	CASSEFAVNEQYF
TRBD2	TRBV4-1	TRBJ2-3	NA	TGCGCCAGCAGCCCTTCCGGAGGAGCGGGAAACACAGATACGCAGTATTTT	CASSPSGGAGNTDTQYF
NA	TRBV28	TRBJ2-7	NA	TGTGCCAGCAGTTTTCCTCCTAGCTACGAGCAGTACTTC	CASSFPPSYEQYF
TRBD1	TRBV7-3	TRBJ1-2	NA	TGTGCCAGCAGCAATTCCGGGACAGGGGCGGGCGGCTACACCTTC	CASSNSGTGAGGYTF
NA	TRBV6-5	TRBJ1-1	NA	TGTGCCAGCCGGCTCCGGGAGAAAGCTTTCTTT	CASRLREKAFF
NA	TRBV15	TRBJ2-7	NA	TGTGCCACCAGCAGTCCCATGGGCTACTCCTACGAGCAGTACTTC	CATSSPMGYSYEQYF
TRBD2	TRBV18	TRBJ2-4	NA	TGTGCCAGCTCAGGGGAGGGCAAAGGAAACATTCAGTACTTC	CASSGEGKGNIQYF
NA	TRBV25-1	TRBJ1-6	NA	TGTGCCAGCAGTGAATCTACGGTTGGTAATTCACCCCTCCACTTT	CASSESTVGNSPLHF
NA	TRBV14	TRBJ2-5	once	TGTGCCAGCAGCCAGACACAGGGCCCCAGAGAGACCCAGTACTTC	CASSQTQGPRETQYF
NA	TRBV19	TRBJ2-7	NA	TGTGCCAGTAGTACCGCCTCCGGGGGACAGATAGCGTACGAGCAGTACTTC	CASSTASGGQIAYEQYF
TRBD1	TRBV11-2	TRBJ2-2	NA	TGTGCCAGCAGCACAGACAGGGCTGGGGAGCTGTTTTTT	CASSTDRAGELFF
NA	TRBV29-1	TRBJ2-7	NA	TGCAGCGTTGAATATATGGCCGAGCAGTACTTC	CSVEYMAEQYF
NA	TRBV21-1	TRBJ1-4	NA	TGTGCCAGCAGGGTTTCTTGGGTGGCGGGGGAAAAACTGTTTTTT	CASRVSWVAGEKLFF
TRBD1	TRBV12-5	TRBJ2-4	NA	TGTGCTAGTGGAGCCGGGACAGGGGGTACCAAAAACATTCAGTACTTC	CASGAGTGGTKNIQYF
NA	TRBV6-5	TRBJ1-2	NA	TGTGCCAGCAGTTACTCGGCCCAGGCATGGGGCTACACCTTC	CASSYSAQAWGYTF
NA	TRBV5-6	TRBJ1-5	NA	TGTGCCAGCAGTCGGGGATATAGCAATCAGCCCCAGCATTTT	CASSRGYSNQPQHF
TRBD2	TRBV29-1	TRBJ2-5	NA	TGCAGCGTTGAGCCCCCCGGGAGGCAAGAGACCCAGTACTTC	CSVEPPGRQETQYF
NA	TRBV19	TRBJ1-2	NA	TGTGCCAGCACCCCGTCTACTGGACTCCACTATGGCTACACCTTC	CASTPSTGLHYGYTF
TRBD2	TRBV6-2/TRBV6-3	TRBJ2-1	NA	TGTGCCAGCAGCTCACAGTTCGGGACTAGCGGTAACAATGAGCAGTTCTTC	CASSSQFGTSGNNEQFF
TRBD1	TRBV5-6	TRBJ1-1	NA	TGTGCCAGCAGCAATAAACCGACAGGGGGTCCGCCTGAAGCTTTCTTT	CASSNKPTGGPPEAFF
NA	TRBV27	TRBJ1-5	NA	TGTGCCAGCAGTTTCCTCAGCAATCAGCCCCAGCATTTT	CASSFLSNQPQHF
NA	TRBV2	TRBJ1-2	NA	TGTGCCAGCAGTGAACAGGGGCCCGACTATGGCTACACCTTC	CASSEQGPDYGYTF
TRBD2	TRBV7-8	TRBJ2-5	NA	TGTGCCAGCAGCCCCAAGGGACTAGCGGGGGGTATCGGAGAGACCCAGTACTTC	CASSPKGLAGGIGETQYF
TRBD1	TRBV28	TRBJ1-1	NA	TGTGCCAGCAGTGGATGGGACAGGGGGCACACTGAAGCTTTCTTT	CASSGWDRGHTEAFF
NA	TRBV28	TRBJ1-3	once	TGTGCCAGCAGATCCAGGGGAGACACCATATATTTT	CASRSRGDTIYF